The rows below give T cell receptor beta chains drawn from one sample of a study of tumor-infiltrating lymphocytes in oesophageal squamous cell carcinoma. TCRdb reanalysed the PCR reads using MiXCR and keeps one entry per CDR3 protein. Here the sample spans under 9,500 distinct CDR3 sequences, 66% being singletons. Sample: esophageal tumor tissue. The receptor set was obtained from a female donor with esophageal squamous cell carcinoma. CDR3s include the opening cysteine and the closing phenylalanine or tryptophan. D genes are given only for firm matches. Size is omitted from some rows. Given values are once, few, many or a class for expanded clones.

D gene: TRBD1
V gene: TRBV7-9
J gene: TRBJ2-3
clone size: few
CDR3 DNA: TGTGCCAGCAACCGACAGGGGAGCACAGATACGCAGTATTTT
CDR3 protein: CASNRQGSTDTQYF

D gene: .
V gene: TRBV7-4
J gene: TRBJ2-7
clone size: .
CDR3 DNA: TGTGCCAGCAGCTCCCGGACGGGAACCACCTACGAGCAGTACTTC
CDR3 protein: CASSSRTGTTYEQYF

D gene: .
V gene: TRBV28
J gene: TRBJ2-7
clone size: .
CDR3 DNA: TGTGCCAGCAGTTTCGGCGGGATTTACGAGCAGTACTTC
CDR3 protein: CASSFGGIYEQYF

D gene: TRBD1
V gene: TRBV7-9
J gene: TRBJ2-5
clone size: .
CDR3 DNA: TGTGCCAGTAGACCCTCAGGGGGAGAGACCCAGTACTTC
CDR3 protein: CASRPSGGETQYF

D gene: TRBD1
V gene: TRBV10-3
J gene: TRBJ1-1
clone size: once
CDR3 DNA: TGTGCCATCAGATACAGGGGGAACACTGAAGCTTTCTTT
CDR3 protein: CAIRYRGNTEAFF

D gene: .
V gene: TRBV7-2
J gene: TRBJ2-3
clone size: .
CDR3 DNA: TGTGCCAGCAGTCCCTATGGGGATACGCAGTATTTT
CDR3 protein: CASSPYGDTQYF

D gene: .
V gene: TRBV7-2
J gene: TRBJ2-4
clone size: .
CDR3 DNA: TGTGCCAGCAGCTCACTGGACGTAAGTTGGCACATTCAGTACTTC
CDR3 protein: CASSSLDVSWHIQYF

D gene: .
V gene: TRBV28
J gene: TRBJ2-5
clone size: .
CDR3 DNA: TGTGCCAGCAGTCCCCTAATTGAGGTCTACGAGACCCAGTACTTC
CDR3 protein: CASSPLIEVYETQYF

D gene: .
V gene: TRBV5-1
J gene: TRBJ2-3
clone size: .
CDR3 DNA: TGCGCCAGCAGCTTAGGGGGTCAAGGGGCGGTGGAGACCCAGTATTTT
CDR3 protein: CASSLGGQGAVETQYF

D gene: TRBD2
V gene: TRBV7-2
J gene: TRBJ2-5
clone size: .
CDR3 DNA: TGTGCCAGCAGCCCGGGACTAGCGGAATCCTACAATGAGCAGTACTTC
CDR3 protein: CASSPGLAESYNEQYF

D gene: TRBD1
V gene: TRBV7-2
J gene: TRBJ1-2
clone size: .
CDR3 DNA: TGTGCCAGCAGCTGGGACAGCCTCTATGGCTACACCTTC
CDR3 protein: CASSWDSLYGYTF

D gene: TRBD2
V gene: TRBV6-1
J gene: TRBJ2-7
clone size: medium-sized
CDR3 DNA: TGTGCCAGCAGTGATGCCAGCGGGGGCCGTCCATACGAGCAGTACTTC
CDR3 protein: CASSDASGGRPYEQYF

D gene: .
V gene: TRBV6-1
J gene: TRBJ1-5
clone size: .
CDR3 DNA: TGTGCCAGCCGAAGCGAAAATCAGCCCCAGCATTTT
CDR3 protein: CASRSENQPQHF

D gene: .
V gene: TRBV11-1
J gene: TRBJ2-1
clone size: few
CDR3 DNA: TGTGCCAGCAGCTCGAGACTAGTCCCCTACAATGAGCAGTTCTTC
CDR3 protein: CASSSRLVPYNEQFF

D gene: TRBD2
V gene: TRBV7-1
J gene: TRBJ2-3
clone size: .
CDR3 DNA: TGTGCCAGCAGTCACGGGGGGGGAAACACAGATACGCAGTATTTT
CDR3 protein: CASSHGGGNTDTQYF

D gene: .
V gene: TRBV7-7
J gene: TRBJ2-7
clone size: .
CDR3 DNA: TGTGCCAGCAGCTTAACAACGGGGTACGAGCAGTACTTC
CDR3 protein: CASSLTTGYEQYF

D gene: .
V gene: TRBV7-5
J gene: TRBJ2-7
clone size: .
CDR3 DNA: .
CDR3 protein: CISVPEARPWQGRFAETQYF

D gene: .
V gene: TRBV12-3/TRBV12-4
J gene: TRBJ2-7
clone size: .
CDR3 DNA: TGTGCCAGCAGTTTAAGTGTCTACGAGCAGTACTTC
CDR3 protein: CASSLSVYEQYF

D gene: TRBD2
V gene: TRBV7-2
J gene: TRBJ2-3
clone size: .
CDR3 DNA: TGTGCCAGCAGCTTAGTCGGTAGCGGGGATACTAGCACAGATACGCAGTATTTT
CDR3 protein: CASSLVGSGDTSTDTQYF

D gene: .
V gene: TRBV7-9
J gene: TRBJ2-1
clone size: medium-sized
CDR3 DNA: TGTGCCAGCAGCCGCCTAGGGCAGCTGACCTACAATGAGCAGTTCTTC
CDR3 protein: CASSRLGQLTYNEQFF

D gene: TRBD2
V gene: TRBV10-1
J gene: TRBJ2-3
clone size: medium-sized
CDR3 DNA: TGCGCCAGCCAAAAAGCGGGAGACGGGACAGATACGCAGTATTTT
CDR3 protein: CASQKAGDGTDTQYF

D gene: .
V gene: TRBV11-3
J gene: TRBJ2-1
clone size: .
CDR3 DNA: TGTGCCAGCAGCCCCCGTGTGGGGACCGCTTACAATGAGCAGTTCTTC
CDR3 protein: CASSPRVGTAYNEQFF

D gene: TRBD2
V gene: TRBV7-8
J gene: TRBJ2-7
clone size: once
CDR3 DNA: TGTGCCAGCAGCCCCCGGCGGGAGCCCCGCTACGAGCAGTACTTC
CDR3 protein: CASSPRREPRYEQYF

D gene: .
V gene: TRBV28
J gene: TRBJ2-7
clone size: .
CDR3 DNA: TGTGCCAGCAGTTTAGTCGGCTACGAGCAGTACTTC
CDR3 protein: CASSLVGYEQYF

D gene: .
V gene: TRBV7-2
J gene: TRBJ1-2
clone size: once
CDR3 DNA: TGTGCCAGCAGCTTAGACAGGATGGACTATGGCTACACCTTC
CDR3 protein: CASSLDRMDYGYTF

D gene: .
V gene: TRBV10-3
J gene: TRBJ2-7
clone size: .
CDR3 DNA: TGTGCCATCAGTGAAATGACTCCGTCCTACGAGCAGTACTTC
CDR3 protein: CAISEMTPSYEQYF

D gene: .
V gene: TRBV7-8
J gene: TRBJ2-7
clone size: .
CDR3 DNA: TGTGCCAGCAGCATTAAGGGCCCTCCGGGCGTTGAGCAGTACTTC
CDR3 protein: CASSIKGPPGVEQYF

D gene: .
V gene: TRBV28
J gene: TRBJ2-7
clone size: .
CDR3 DNA: TGTGCCAGCAGTTTCTCCAGGGGTTCCTACGAGCAGTACTTC
CDR3 protein: CASSFSRGSYEQYF

D gene: .
V gene: TRBV5-1
J gene: TRBJ2-3
clone size: few
CDR3 DNA: TGCGCCAGCAGCGCACTAGCTAGCACAGATACGCAGTATTTT
CDR3 protein: CASSALASTDTQYF

D gene: TRBD1
V gene: TRBV6-1
J gene: TRBJ2-3
clone size: few
CDR3 DNA: TGTGCCAGCAGCATGTTGGGACAGGGAGGCACAGATACGCAGTATTTT
CDR3 protein: CASSMLGQGGTDTQYF

D gene: TRBD1
V gene: TRBV27
J gene: TRBJ2-7
clone size: few
CDR3 DNA: TGTGCCAGCAGTTCCGGGACAGTGACCTACGAGCAGTACTTC
CDR3 protein: CASSSGTVTYEQYF

D gene: .
V gene: TRBV7-6
J gene: TRBJ2-1
clone size: once
CDR3 DNA: TGTGCCAGCAGCTTAGATCTGGCGGGGAACAATGAGCAGTTCTTC
CDR3 protein: CASSLDLAGNNEQFF

D gene: .
V gene: TRBV7-9
J gene: TRBJ2-5
clone size: .
CDR3 DNA: TGTGCCAGCAGCTTCGCGGTACAAGAGACCCAGTACTTC
CDR3 protein: CASSFAVQETQYF

D gene: .
V gene: TRBV7-2
J gene: TRBJ2-1
clone size: .
CDR3 DNA: TGTGCCAGCAGCTTAGACGCATCGTTTACCTACAATGAGCAGTTCTTC
CDR3 protein: CASSLDASFTYNEQFF

D gene: .
V gene: TRBV6-1
J gene: TRBJ2-7
clone size: medium-sized
CDR3 DNA: TGTGCCAGCAGCCAACAGGGCTACGAGCAGTACTTC
CDR3 protein: CASSQQGYEQYF

D gene: .
V gene: TRBV11-2
J gene: TRBJ2-1
clone size: once
CDR3 DNA: TGTGCCAGCAGCTTAGATGGGGGACGGACCTACAATGAGCAGTTCTTC
CDR3 protein: CASSLDGGRTYNEQFF

D gene: .
V gene: TRBV12-3/TRBV12-4
J gene: TRBJ2-5
clone size: few
CDR3 DNA: TGTGCCAGCAGTTTTAGGGCACCGGAAACCCAGTACTTC
CDR3 protein: CASSFRAPETQYF

D gene: .
V gene: TRBV7-8
J gene: TRBJ2-5
clone size: .
CDR3 DNA: TGTGCCAGCAGCTTAGTTGAGACCCAGTACTTC
CDR3 protein: CASSLVETQYF

D gene: TRBD2
V gene: TRBV6-6
J gene: TRBJ2-1
clone size: .
CDR3 DNA: TGTGCCAGCAAAGGACTAGCGGGAGCCTCGTTCAATGAGCAGTTCTTC
CDR3 protein: CASKGLAGASFNEQFF

D gene: .
V gene: TRBV7-3
J gene: TRBJ1-3
clone size: .
CDR3 DNA: TGTGCCAGCACCCGAGACAGGTCTGGAAACACCATATATTTT
CDR3 protein: CASTRDRSGNTIYF

D gene: .
V gene: TRBV5-6
J gene: TRBJ2-3
clone size: .
CDR3 DNA: TGTGCCAGCAGCTTCCAGGGATGGGGAGATACGCAGTATTTT
CDR3 protein: CASSFQGWGDTQYF